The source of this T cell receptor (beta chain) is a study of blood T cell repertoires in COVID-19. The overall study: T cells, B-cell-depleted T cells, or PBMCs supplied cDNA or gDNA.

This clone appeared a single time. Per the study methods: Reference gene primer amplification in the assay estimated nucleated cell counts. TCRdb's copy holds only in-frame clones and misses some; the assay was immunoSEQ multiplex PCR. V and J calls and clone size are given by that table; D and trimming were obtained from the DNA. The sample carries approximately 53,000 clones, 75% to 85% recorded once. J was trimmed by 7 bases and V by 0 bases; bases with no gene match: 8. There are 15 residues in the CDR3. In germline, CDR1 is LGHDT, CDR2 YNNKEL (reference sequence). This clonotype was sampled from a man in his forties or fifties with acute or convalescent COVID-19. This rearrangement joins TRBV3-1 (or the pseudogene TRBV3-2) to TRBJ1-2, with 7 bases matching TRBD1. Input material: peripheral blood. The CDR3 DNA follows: TGTGCCAGCAGCCAAGACCCAGGGAAGGGGGCTGGCTACACCTTC. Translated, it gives CASSQDPGKGAGYTF.